This T cell receptor beta chain was sequenced in a study of CD8 T cells in ankylosing spondylitis. Ten or more counts support this clonotype. Antigen: not known. V was pared by 5 bases and J by 4 bases, with 8 bases of the junction left unmatched. The CDR3 spans 14 residues. The germline gives CDR1 DFQATT, CDR2 SNEGSKA (reference sequence). Study outcomes and limitations: One TCR beta motif, made up of roughly 8 highly homologous variants, appeared characteristic of ankylosing spondylitis blood.

TCRdb independently ran MiXCR on the 5' RACE reads; one entry per CDR3 protein. This table holds fewer than 550,000 distinct CDR3 sequences, approximately 5.3% found once. This chain uses TRBV20-1 with TRBJ1-1; 9 bases fit TRBD1. This receptor was identified in a male donor with ankylosing spondylitis. Sequencing used blood, either unsorted or a sorted T cell fraction (not recorded which). The CDR3 DNA reads as TGCAGTGCTTTTCCGGGACAGGGTATCACTGAAGCTTTCTTT. This translates into CSAFPGQGITEAFF.